These 17 T cell receptor beta chains originate from one sample sequenced in a study of blood T cell repertoires in COVID-19. Assay: immunoSEQ multiplex PCR; the TCRdb copy retains only in-frame clones and omits some. The data show about 350,000 clones, 88% seen once. Sequences were obtained from peripheral blood. The receptors originated from a woman in her seventies with COVID-19, enrolled during active disease.

The chain couples TRBV10-3 to TRBJ1-2, with D maybe TRBD1 (6 bases). V shed 2 bases and J shed 5 bases, with 9 bases lying between them. This CDR3 is built from 13 residues. CDR1 is ENHRY, CDR2 SYGVKD, per germline. CDR3 residues: CAISETGQYGYTF. CDR3 sequence (DNA): TGTGCCATCAGTGAGACCGGACAGTATGGCTACACCTTC.

In this sample, this clone turned up a few times. The chain joins TRBV4-3 to TRBJ1-2; D not certain. This CDR3 is 15 amino acids long. V was trimmed by 0 bases and J by 5 bases, leaving 13 bases between them. Germline CDR1 LGHNA, CDR2 YSLEER. The CDR3 DNA is TGCGCCAGCAGCCAAGATTCCCCGAGCGGGTATGGCTACACCTTC. Translating it yields CASSQDSPSGYGYTF.

This rearrangement joins TRBV21-1 to TRBJ1-5; the table's D gene call, TRBD1, was not cross checked with the DNA. TRBV21-1 is a pseudogene. This CDR3 has 16 amino acids. In nucleotides, the CDR3 is TGTGCCAGCACCCGATCCCGGGACAGGGGACGGCAGCCCCAGCATTTT. Translation: CASTRSRDRGRQPQHF.

This clone turned up a few times. V gene TRBV6-5 combines with J gene TRBJ2-3; D is possibly TRBD1 (6 bases). The CDR3 runs to 15 residues. V was cut by 6 bases and J by 3 bases, with 16 bases left in between. Germline V gives CDR1 MNHEY, CDR2 SVGAGI. CDR3 coding DNA: TGTGCCAGCAGGAAAGGGGGAGAATGGACAGATACGCAGTATTTT. The encoded protein is CASRKGGEWTDTQYF.

J is TRBJ1-1 and V is TRBV27; D unclear. Germline V lookup: CDR1 MNHEY, CDR2 SMNVEV (reference sequence). The CDR3 contains 13 residues. V dropped 3 bases and J dropped 6 bases, with 11 bases sitting between them. The CDR3 DNA sequence: TGTGCCAGCAGTTTCGGGGATAGCGCTGAAGCTTTCTTT. Translated: CASSFGDSAEAFF.

J is TRBJ2-7 and V is TRBV29-1; TRBD1 agrees at 10 bases. V was clipped by 4 bases and J by 4 bases; unmatched bases: 7. This CDR3 is built from 14 residues. CDR1 is SQVTM and CDR2 is ANQGSEA in the germline V gene. The CDR3 DNA reads as TGCAGCGTTGTAAGGACAGGGGGGTTTTACGAGCAGTACTTC. Its translation is CSVVRTGGFYEQYF.

This clone was recorded a few times. The chain combines TRBV28 with TRBJ2-7; no clear D gene. V was trimmed by 2 bases and J by 4 bases, leaving 3 bases between them. Germline loops: CDR1 MDHEN, CDR2 SYDVKM. This CDR3 comprises 11 residues. The CDR3 sequence: CASSLRYEQYF. The DNA of the CDR3 is TGTGCCAGCAGTTTACGGTACGAGCAGTACTTC.

This chain uses TRBV6-4 with TRBJ1-6, with 7 bases matching TRBD1. The germline CDR1 and CDR2 sequences are MRHNA and SNTAGT. Trimming took 0 bases from V and 5 from J; bases not matched to a gene: 7. CDR3 length equals 17 residues. The CDR3 nucleotides are TGTGCCAGCAGTGACTCTATGAAAGGGGGCAATAATTCACCCCTCCACTTT. Amino acids: CASSDSMKGGNNSPLHF.

The rearrangement links TRBV18 to TRBJ1-1, with 8 positions matching TRBD1. V lost 5 bases, J lost 9 bases, and 11 bases stayed unmatched. Germline CDR1 and CDR2: KGHSH and LQKENI. The length of the CDR3 is 14 residues. As DNA, the CDR3 is TGTGCCAGCTCATCAGGGGGCCCAGCTTTTAAAGCTTTCTTT. Its protein is CASSSGGPAFKAFF.

This clone showed up just once. Other DNA sequences from this sample encode an identical CDR3 as well. The chain carries TRBV6-2 or TRBV6-3 and TRBJ1-5, with 7 bases lining up with TRBD1. Germline V CDR1 and CDR2: MNHEY, SVGEGT. V lost 5 bases and J lost 4; bases outside the gene matches: 2. The CDR3 is made up of 13 amino acids. The CDR3 loop reads CASSRQGNQPQHF. CDR3 nucleotides: TGTGCCAGCAGTCGACAGGGTAATCAGCCCCAGCATTTT.

In this sample, this clone turned up once. The V gene is TRBV3-1 (or the pseudogene TRBV3-2), the J gene TRBJ1-4; D is perhaps TRBD1 (6 bases). The CDR3 covers 15 residues. With 4 bases removed from V and 2 bases from J, the gap between germline ends came to 11 bases. Germline V lookup: CDR1 LGHDT, CDR2 YNNKEL (reference sequence). CDR3 amino acids: CASSPGGRTNEKLFF. The CDR3 DNA follows: TGTGCCAGCAGCCCCGGGGGGCGCACTAATGAAAAACTGTTTTTT.

There are a few counts of this clone. The chain uses TRBV9 and TRBJ1-1, with D possibly matching TRBD1 (6 bases). Germline V gene data show CDR1 as SGDLS and CDR2 as YYNGEE. Deletions cut 3 bases from V and 3 bases from J, with 15 bases between. The CDR3 is made up of 15 amino acids. The CDR3 DNA is TGTGCCAGCAGCGAAGGCGGGGGCCCGGACACTGAAGCTTTCTTT. Its protein product is CASSEGGGPDTEAFF.

The J gene is TRBJ2-7, the V gene TRBV2; the D gene is possibly TRBD2 (5 bases). Deletions cut 9 bases from V and 9 bases from J, with 15 bases between. This CDR3 region has 11 residues. Germline V lookup: CDR1 SNHLY, CDR2 FYNNEI. CDR3 sequence (DNA): TGTGCCAGTAGTCGGCAGGCGGGGCAGTACTTC. As protein: CASSRQAGQYF.

V usage is TRBV28 and J usage is TRBJ2-7; the D gene is possibly TRBD2 (6 bases). The CDR3 has 15 amino acids. CDR1 MDHEN and CDR2 SYDVKM come from the germline V gene. The V and J ends lost 3 bases and 3 bases respectively, with 15 bases between them. This CDR3 is CASSLRLGVGYEQYF. The CDR3 nucleotides read TGTGCCAGCAGTTTGCGACTAGGGGTCGGCTACGAGCAGTACTTC.

DNA of the CDR3: TGTGCCAGCAGCTGGGGGACAGGGAATGGCTACACCTTC. Translating gives CASSWGTGNGYTF. The gene calls are TRBV7-8 and TRBJ1-2; the match to TRBD1 covers 9 bases. Per the germline V gene, CDR1 is SGHVS and CDR2 is FQNEAQ. The CDR3 has 13 amino acids. V shed 4 bases, J shed 6 bases, and the junction held 3 bases outside the gene matches.

V is TRBV4-1 and J is TRBJ2-7; 9 nucleotides agree with TRBD1. This CDR3 has 15 amino acids. J was trimmed by 3 bases and V by 4 bases; bases with no gene match: 7. Germline V gene sequence: CDR1 MGHRA, CDR2 YSYEKL. The CDR3 sequence is CASSPRTGEGYEQYF. The CDR3 coding sequence is TGCGCCAGCAGCCCCAGGACAGGGGAAGGCTACGAGCAGTACTTC.

The rearrangement links TRBV2 to TRBJ1-2; D possibly corresponds to TRBD1 (5 bases). Germline V CDR1 and CDR2: SNHLY, FYNNEI. This CDR3 is 15 amino acids long. The V gene lost 0 bases and the J gene lost 2 bases, with 10 bases spanning the gap. This chain's CDR3 is CASSEAGDWNYGYTF. As DNA, the CDR3 is TGTGCCAGCAGTGAAGCAGGGGACTGGAACTATGGCTACACCTTC.